The clone carrying this TCR beta chain occurred many times. Its antigen is as yet unknown. RNA transcripts yielded amplified TCR beta CDR3 regions. Initially, a first-round RT-PCR of the TCR CDR3 employed the HTBI primer set. TCRdb analysed the multiplex PCR reads with MiXCR anew, one entry per CDR3 protein. The table records some 560,000 distinct CDR3 sequences, 15% to 19% of them present only once. This entry is derived from a study of T cells in Graves' hyperthyroidism and ophthalmopathy. Overall study: Peripheral blood was taken when the disease was first diagnosed, before any treatment began.

Study findings and constraints: Model output signaled ophthalmopathy a median roughly six months ahead of onset. Within blood appeared most thyroid clonotypes that had expanded above 0.001.

J gave up 2 bases and V 4 bases, and 8 bases lay outside the gene matches. The germline CDR1 and CDR2 sequences are SGHRS and YFSETQ. There are 16 residues in the CDR3. PBMCs came from about 10 ml fresh peripheral blood. The source of this sequence is a woman aged 30 to 39 with Graves' hyperthyroidism. V is TRBV5-1 and J is TRBJ2-1; TRBD1 agrees at 8 bases. Material: blood. The CDR3 nucleotides are TGCGCCAGCAGCCCGAACAGGGGGAGGCCCTACAATGAGCAGTTCTTC. Translated, it gives CASSPNRGRPYNEQFF. Using reference TRBV5-1 and TRBJ2-1 for the parts outside the CDR3, the full variable domain is KAGVTQTPRYLIKTRGQQVTLSCSPISGHRSVSWYQQTPGQGLQFLFEYFSETQRNKGNFPGRFSGRQFSNSRSEMNVSTLELGDSALYLCASSPNRGRPYNEQFFGPGTRLTVL.